This is a list of T cell receptor beta chains from one sample in a study of human T cells and chemical hapten exposure. TCRdb ran MiXCR on the RACE reads and lists one entry per CDR3 protein. The sample lists tens of thousands of distinct CDR3 sequences, roughly 10% seen once, with roughly 1.3% in the top ten. This sample comprised whole blood, obtained in connection with sensitization to the hapten diphenylcyclopropenone (DPC). The origin of the receptors is a woman between 50 and 59 years old with alopecia areata. Some clones in this sample may be carry-over from other donors' samples. Both conserved end residues are part of each CDR3. The D gene is left open where the match is weak. The size entry is marked missing in some rows and otherwise reads once, few, many or a size class.

D gene	clone size	V gene	J gene	CDR3 protein	CDR3 DNA
-	many	TRBV6-6	TRBJ2-3	CASSYSEQDLTDTQYF	TGTGCCAGCAGTTACTCGGAGCAGGATCTTACAGATACGCAGTATTTT
-	-	TRBV11-1	TRBJ1-1	CASSFVVGRDKDEAFF	TGTGCCAGCAGCTTCGTCGTCGGCAGGGATAAAGATGAAGCTTTCTTT
TRBD2	-	TRBV7-9	TRBJ2-1	CASSGTSGRAEQFF	TGTGCCAGCAGCGGGACTAGCGGGAGGGCTGAGCAGTTCTTC
TRBD2	many	TRBV11-2	TRBJ2-1	CASSFSGSFEQFF	TGTGCCAGCAGCTTTAGCGGGAGTTTTGAGCAGTTCTTC
-	many	TRBV28	TRBJ1-3	CASSFRGGVNTIYF	TGTGCCAGCAGTTTTAGAGGGGGGGTAAACACCATATATTTT
TRBD1	few	TRBV4-3	TRBJ2-3	CASSQDYRGGTDTQYF	TGCGCCAGCAGCCAAGATTACAGGGGTGGCACAGATACGCAGTATTTT
-	many	TRBV5-1	TRBJ1-1	CASSSDPNTEAFF	TGCGCCAGCAGCTCCGACCCGAACACTGAAGCTTTCTTT
-	few	TRBV10-2	TRBJ2-7	CATSGVGNEQYF	TGCGCCACCTCGGGGGTTGGCAACGAGCAGTACTTC
TRBD1	few	TRBV5-1	TRBJ1-5	CASSRDSSNQPQHF	TGCGCCAGCAGTCGGGACAGTAGCAATCAGCCCCAGCATTTT
TRBD2	-	TRBV7-2	TRBJ2-1	CASSLAQRGASGPFF	TGTGCCAGCAGCTTAGCCCAGCGGGGGGCCTCCGGTCCGTTCTTC
-	many	TRBV12-3/TRBV12-4	TRBJ2-7	CASTITGVYEQYF	TGTGCCAGCACCATAACGGGGGTATACGAGCAGTACTTC
TRBD2	few	TRBV7-9	TRBJ2-1	CASSSQGLAGENEQFF	TGTGCCAGCAGTTCCCAAGGACTAGCGGGAGAGAATGAGCAGTTCTTC
-	many	TRBV2	TRBJ2-3	CASSDRTKSTDTQYF	TGTGCCAGCAGTGACCGGACAAAGAGCACAGATACGCAGTATTTT
-	once	TRBV4-2	TRBJ2-3	CASSQGGTPGADTQYF	TGTGCCAGCAGCCAAGGAGGGACTCCGGGGGCAGATACGCAGTATTTT
-	few	TRBV20-1	TRBJ1-1	CSARRVARLGEAFF	TGCAGTGCTAGGCGGGTTGCGCGGCTTGGGGAAGCTTTCTTT
-	few	TRBV6-6	TRBJ1-5	CASTGGGGNQPQHF	TGTGCCAGCACGGGCGGGGGAGGCAATCAGCCCCAGCATTTT
TRBD2	few	TRBV7-2	TRBJ2-7	CASSASGTSSAEQYF	TGTGCCAGCAGCGCAAGCGGGACTAGCTCGGCCGAGCAGTACTTC
-	many	TRBV5-1	TRBJ1-5	CASSVGEYSNQPQHF	TGCGCCAGCTCTGTTGGAGAATATAGCAATCAGCCCCAGCATTTT
-	few	TRBV7-2	TRBJ2-7	CASSPDRSYEQYF	TGTGCCAGCAGCCCCGACCGGTCCTACGAGCAGTACTTC
-	many	TRBV12-3/TRBV12-4	TRBJ2-2	CASSLAGASRLFF	TGTGCCAGCAGCCTGGCGGGGGCCTCACGGCTGTTTTTT
-	-	TRBV6-1	TRBJ1-4	CASSEVREKLFF	TGTGCCAGCAGTGAAGTTCGGGAAAAACTGTTTTTT
-	few	TRBV5-1	TRBJ2-6	CASSVTSDSISPSGANVLTF	TGCGCCAGCAGCGTCACGTCCGACTCCATTAGCCCCTCTGGGGCCAACGTCCTGACTTTC
-	few	TRBV7-8	TRBJ1-3	CASSSVGYSGNTIYF	TGTGCCAGCAGCTCAGTCGGTTACTCTGGAAACACCATATATTTT
-	many	TRBV7-9	TRBJ1-1	CASSLAIENTEAFF	TGTGCCAGCAGCTTAGCTATAGAGAACACTGAAGCTTTCTTT
-	many	TRBV10-3	TRBJ2-1	CAIRPSSPDSYNEQFF	TGTGCCATCAGGCCATCCTCACCCGACTCCTACAATGAGCAGTTCTTC
TRBD1	few	TRBV5-6	TRBJ1-5	CASSSGGRGFNQPQHF	TGTGCCAGCAGCTCAGGGGGCCGCGGCTTCAATCAGCCCCAGCATTTT
TRBD1	many	TRBV7-9	TRBJ1-1	CASSFVTGDTEAFF	TGTGCCAGCAGCTTCGTGACAGGGGACACTGAAGCTTTCTTT
TRBD1	-	TRBV6-6	TRBJ1-5	CASNLDRGEPQHF	TGTGCCAGCAACCTCGACAGGGGAGAGCCCCAGCATTTT
TRBD1	-	TRBV2	TRBJ1-2	CASPKAGQGAGYTF	TGTGCCAGCCCCAAGGCGGGACAGGGGGCGGGCTACACCTTC
-	many	TRBV11-2	TRBJ2-5	CASSFPPLVPETQYF	TGTGCCAGCAGCTTTCCCCCGCTAGTCCCAGAGACCCAGTACTTC
-	-	TRBV4-2	TRBJ1-2	CASSQDAPQKFYGYTF	TGTGCCAGCAGCCAAGATGCTCCCCAGAAGTTCTATGGCTACACCTTC
-	-	TRBV11-2	TRBJ1-5	CASSREYSNQSQHF	TGTGCCAGCAGCCGCGAGTATAGCAATCAGTCCCAGCATTTT
TRBD1	once	TRBV18	TRBJ2-2	CASSTDRVGTGELFF	TGTGCCAGCTCAACCGACAGGGTCGGCACCGGGGAGCTGTTTTTT
-	few	TRBV3-1	TRBJ2-1	CASSQGNLRQFSYNEQFF	TGTGCCAGCAGCCAAGGTAACCTTCGACAATTCTCCTACAATGAGCAGTTCTTC
TRBD2	many	TRBV2	TRBJ2-3	CATGLAGATDTQYF	TGTGCCACCGGACTAGCGGGGGCCACAGATACGCAGTATTTT
-	few	TRBV2	TRBJ2-7	CASSGRAHEQYF	TGTGCCAGCAGTGGCAGGGCCCACGAGCAGTACTTC
-	once	TRBV28	TRBJ2-7	CASSPGTHSYEQYF	TGTGCCAGCAGTCCCGGGACACACTCCTACGAGCAGTACTTC
TRBD2	few	TRBV4-3	TRBJ2-1	CASSQDLGGSRFEQFF	TGCGCCAGCAGCCAAGATTTGGGGGGGTCCCGATTTGAGCAGTTCTTC
-	many	TRBV19	TRBJ2-7	CASSVGQEGTYEQYF	TGTGCCAGTAGCGTTGGACAGGAGGGGACCTACGAGCAGTACTTC
-	few	TRBV29-1	TRBJ2-1	CSVEVRVAEQFF	TGCAGCGTTGAAGTGCGGGTAGCTGAGCAGTTCTTC
TRBD1	-	TRBV28	TRBJ1-2	CASSPGGLNYGYTF	TGTGCCAGCAGCCCAGGGGGCCTTAACTATGGCTACACCTTC
-	many	TRBV3-1	TRBJ2-7	CASSHTSGGPAYEQYF	TGTGCCAGCAGCCATACCTCAGGCGGGCCGGCCTACGAGCAGTACTTC
-	many	TRBV3-1	TRBJ2-4	CASSQVTGIHIQYF	TGTGCCAGCAGCCAAGTTACGGGAATCCACATTCAGTACTTC
-	few	TRBV3-1	TRBJ2-7	CASSQVNGYEQYF	TGTGCCAGCAGCCAAGTGAACGGGTACGAGCAGTACTTC
-	few	TRBV12-3/TRBV12-4	TRBJ1-3	CASSPYRGPGNTIYF	TGTGCCAGCAGTCCCTACCGGGGGCCCGGAAACACCATATATTTT
-	few	TRBV29-1	TRBJ1-1	CSVVKRRDPEAFF	TGCAGCGTTGTAAAACGGAGGGACCCTGAAGCTTTCTTT
-	many	TRBV7-6	TRBJ2-1	CASSRTGFEQFF	TGTGCCAGCAGTCGCACGGGGTTCGAGCAGTTCTTC
TRBD1	many	TRBV6-5	TRBJ2-2	CASSYRRGQSSNTGELFF	TGTGCCAGCAGTTACCGACGGGGACAGTCCTCAAACACCGGGGAGCTGTTTTTT
TRBD1	-	TRBV18	TRBJ2-7	CASSQRTGQGNLDEQYF	TGTGCCAGCTCCCAACGGACAGGACAGGGGAACCTCGACGAGCAGTACTTC